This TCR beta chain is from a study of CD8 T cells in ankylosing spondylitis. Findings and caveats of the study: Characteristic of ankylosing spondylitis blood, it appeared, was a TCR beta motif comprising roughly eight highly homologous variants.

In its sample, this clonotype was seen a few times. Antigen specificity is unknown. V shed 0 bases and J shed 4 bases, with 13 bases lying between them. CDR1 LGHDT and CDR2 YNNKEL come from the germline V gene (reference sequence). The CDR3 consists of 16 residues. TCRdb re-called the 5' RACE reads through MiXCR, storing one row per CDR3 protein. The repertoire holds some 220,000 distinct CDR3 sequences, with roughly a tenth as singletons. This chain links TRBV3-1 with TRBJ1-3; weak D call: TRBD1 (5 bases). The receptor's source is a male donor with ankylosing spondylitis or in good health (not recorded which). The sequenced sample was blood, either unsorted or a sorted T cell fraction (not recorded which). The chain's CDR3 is CASSQEGRQSGNTIYF. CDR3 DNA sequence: TGTGCCAGCAGCCAAGAAGGGCGACAGTCCGGAAACACCATATATTTT.